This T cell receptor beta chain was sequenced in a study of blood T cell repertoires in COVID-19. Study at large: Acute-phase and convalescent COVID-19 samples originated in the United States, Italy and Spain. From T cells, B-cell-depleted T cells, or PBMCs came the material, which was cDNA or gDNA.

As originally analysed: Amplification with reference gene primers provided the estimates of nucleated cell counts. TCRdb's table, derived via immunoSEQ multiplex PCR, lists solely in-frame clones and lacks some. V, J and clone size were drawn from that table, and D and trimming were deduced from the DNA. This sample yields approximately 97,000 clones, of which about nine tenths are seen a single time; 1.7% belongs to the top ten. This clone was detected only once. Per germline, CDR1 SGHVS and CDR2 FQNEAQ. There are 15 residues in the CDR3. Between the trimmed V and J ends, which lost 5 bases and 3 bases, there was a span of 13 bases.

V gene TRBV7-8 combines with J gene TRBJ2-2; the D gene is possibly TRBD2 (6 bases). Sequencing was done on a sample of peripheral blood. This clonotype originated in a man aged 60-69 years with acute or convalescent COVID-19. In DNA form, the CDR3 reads TGTGCCAGCAGCCCCCAGGGCGGGGACACCGGGGAGCTGTTTTTT. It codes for CASSPQGGDTGELFF.